This T cell receptor beta chain was captured by sequencing in a study of T cell responses to AZD1222 COVID-19 vaccine. The V gene end was trimmed by 0 bases and the J gene end by 5 bases; junction bases not matched to a gene: 8. CDR1 and CDR2 from the germline V gene are MNHNS and SASEGT. The CDR3 spans 17 residues. On this clone itself: The antigen remains undetermined.

Profiling relied on immunoSEQ multiplex PCR, and the TCRdb table lists in-frame clones only, not all of them. The sample has around 94,000 clones; about 85% are singletons. Study-wide findings and caveats: Females outnumbered males among donors, who were mostly white British; clonal diversity was possibly underestimated. Only 5 or 6 individuals given AZD1222 were seropositive at baseline.

This rearrangement joins TRBV6-1 to TRBJ1-5, with 9 bases fitting TRBD1. The sequence was collected from an adult in good health. Material: peripheral blood, obtained on day 0 of AZD1222 vaccination. CDR3 DNA sequence: TGTGCCAGCAGTGAAGCGTTTACAGGGGGCGGGTATCAGCCCCAGCATTTT. Residues: CASSEAFTGGGYQPQHF.